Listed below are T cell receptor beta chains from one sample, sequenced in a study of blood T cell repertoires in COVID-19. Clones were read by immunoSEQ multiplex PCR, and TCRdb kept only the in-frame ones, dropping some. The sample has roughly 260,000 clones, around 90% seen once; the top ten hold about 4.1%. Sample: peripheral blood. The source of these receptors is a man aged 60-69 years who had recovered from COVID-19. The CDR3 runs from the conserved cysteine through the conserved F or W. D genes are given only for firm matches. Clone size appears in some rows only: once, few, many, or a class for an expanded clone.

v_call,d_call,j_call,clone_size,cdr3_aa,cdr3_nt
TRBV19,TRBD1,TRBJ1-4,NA,CATTGAATNEKLFF,TGTGCCACTACAGGGGCGGCGACTAATGAAAAACTGTTTTTT
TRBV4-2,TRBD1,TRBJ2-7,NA,CARVGNQDRALPYEQYF,TGTGCCAGAGTGGGGAACCAGGACAGGGCGCTACCTTACGAGCAGTACTTC
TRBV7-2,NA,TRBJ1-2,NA,CASSFAAEGYTF,TGTGCCAGCAGCTTTGCCGCGGAAGGCTACACCTTC
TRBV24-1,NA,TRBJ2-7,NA,CATSDRDEQYF,TGTGCCACCAGTGATCGGGACGAGCAGTACTTC
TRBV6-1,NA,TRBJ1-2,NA,CASSEQGRDTF,TGTGCCAGCAGTGAACAGGGGCGGGACACCTTC
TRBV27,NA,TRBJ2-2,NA,CASSQDRRGTGELFF,TGTGCCAGCAGCCAGGACCGTCGGGGCACCGGGGAGCTGTTTTTT
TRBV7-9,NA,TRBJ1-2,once,CASSPTLLEITQRGYTF,TGTGCCAGCAGCCCGACCCTATTGGAGATAACCCAAAGGGGCTACACCTTC
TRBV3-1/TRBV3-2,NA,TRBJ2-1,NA,CASSPTSRATHEQFF,TGTGCCAGCAGCCCCACTTCCAGGGCCACCCATGAGCAGTTCTTC
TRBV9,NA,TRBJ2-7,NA,CASSVVGGAYEQYF,TGTGCCAGCAGCGTAGTTGGAGGGGCCTACGAGCAGTACTTC
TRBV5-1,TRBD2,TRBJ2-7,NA,CASSSGLAGYEQYF,TGCGCCAGCAGCTCGGGACTAGCCGGCTACGAGCAGTACTTC
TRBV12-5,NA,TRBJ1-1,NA,CASGLVLRGNTEAFF,TGTGCTAGTGGTTTGGTACTTCGCGGGAACACTGAAGCTTTCTTT
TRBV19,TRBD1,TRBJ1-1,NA,CASRLSGTGLGEAFF,TGTGCCAGTAGGTTGTCCGGGACAGGGTTGGGGGAAGCTTTCTTT
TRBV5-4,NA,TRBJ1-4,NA,CASSPGLSNEKLFF,TGTGCCAGCAGCCCGGGACTGAGTAATGAAAAACTGTTTTTT
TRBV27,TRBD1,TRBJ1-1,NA,CASSLGLGQGAGTEAFF,TGTGCCAGCAGTTTAGGTTTGGGACAGGGGGCGGGTACTGAAGCTTTCTTT